Following are 23 T cell receptor beta chains from one sample sequenced in a study of CD8+CD57+ T cells in acquired aplastic anemia (dated by TCRdb to 2016 to 2018). Flow cytometry had shown CD8+CD57+ cell expansion in the patients selected for sequencing. TCRdb records Illumina HiSeq 2000 as the sequencer. Genomic DNA was used as template for profiling of TCR beta VDJ combinations and CDR3 sequences. The public reads were run again by TCRdb, first through fastp at Q25 and then through MiXCR, and only productive beta chains were kept. Rows merge per CDR3 protein into single entries with the most common DNA and genes. This sample is represented by approximately 300,000 distinct CDR3 sequences; about three fifths of them were singletons. Of the sample, approximately 1.2% is held by the ten largest clones. The specimen sequenced was sorted CD4+, CD8+, or CD8+CD57+ T cells (not recorded which) from PBMCs. These receptors were collected from a human donor with aplastic anemia.

On this clonotype itself: The junction does not match germline at one end; this may be a read error. The chain carries TRBV10-1 and TRBJ2-1; D not certain. CDR1 and CDR2 from the germline V gene are WNHNN and SYGVQD (reference sequence). This CDR3 contains 12 residues. DNA for the CDR3: TGCGCCAGCAGAGGGATTTTGGATGAGCAATTCTTC. It codes for CASRGILDEQFF.

In the case of this clonotype: This could be a read error, since a much larger clone is one nucleotide away. The chain has TRBV5-1 and TRBJ1-1; tentative D call: TRBD1 (6 bases). CDR3 size: 16 residues. Germline V gene data show CDR1 as SGHRS and CDR2 as YFSETQ. The CDR3 sequence: CASSWDGGGGRTDAFF. For the CDR3, the DNA is TGCGCCAGCAGCTGGGATGGGGGGGGCGGGAGGACTGATGCTTTCTTT.

Ten or more counts support this clonotype. The chain combines TRBV15 with TRBJ2-3; D is uncertain. V was trimmed by 0 bases and J by 0 bases, leaving 7 bases between them. In germline, CDR1 is LNHNV, CDR2 YYDKDF (reference sequence). This CDR3 contains 15 residues. The CDR3 reads CATSREGSSTDTQYF. Written as DNA, the CDR3 is TGTGCCACCAGCAGAGAAGGTTCTAGCACAGATACGCAGTATTTT.

J is TRBJ2-3 and V is TRBV7-2, with 9 nucleotides matching TRBD2. This CDR3 region has 16 residues. The J segment lost 3 bases and the V segment lost 2 bases, leaving 6 bases of the junction unmatched. Germline V lookup: CDR1 SGHTA, CDR2 FQGNSA. The CDR3 is CASSLLGLAETDTQYF. The DNA for the CDR3 is TGTGCCAGCAGCTTATTGGGACTAGCCGAAACAGATACGCAGTATTTT.

For this clonotype: The junction differs from germline at one of its ends, possibly a read error. The chain recombines TRBV6-2 or TRBV6-3 with TRBJ2-1; a weak D match, TRBD1 (7 bases). Per the germline V gene, CDR1 is MNHEY and CDR2 is SVGEGT. The CDR3 is 16 residues long. In DNA, the CDR3 is TGTGCCAGCAGTTACCCACCCGGGGGACAGTTCAATGAGCTGTTCTTC. Translating it yields CASSYPPGGQFNELFF.

This clonotype has just a few counts. The gene calls are TRBV11-3 and TRBJ2-2; D is undetermined. Per the germline V gene, CDR1 is SGHNT and CDR2 is YENEEA. The CDR3 has 16 amino acids. With 0 bases removed from V and 4 bases from J, the gap between germline ends came to 12 bases. CDR3: CASSLELSSSTGELFF. The CDR3 region has the DNA TGTGCCAGCAGCTTAGAACTCTCCTCGAGCACCGGGGAGCTGTTTTTT.

There are many counts of this clonotype. The chain employs TRBV27 and TRBJ2-3, with TRBD2 matching over 7 bases. CDR1 is MNHEY, CDR2 SMNVEV, per germline (reference sequence). The V gene end was trimmed by 5 bases and the J gene end by 1 base; junction bases not matched to a gene: 9. This CDR3 region has 16 residues. The CDR3 DNA reads as TGTGCCAGCAGTATGCGGACCACTAGCGGCACAGATACGCAGTATTTT. Translating it yields CASSMRTTSGTDTQYF.

The J gene is TRBJ2-5, the V gene TRBV2; 14 bases agree with TRBD2. From germline, CDR1 is SNHLY and CDR2 FYNNEI. The CDR3 runs 17 residues. The V gene end was trimmed by 4 bases and the J gene end by 4 bases; junction bases not matched to a gene: 8. The CDR3, as DNA: TGTGCCAGCAGTGCTATGAGACTAGCGGGGGGGCTAGAGACCCAGTACTTC. It yields the protein CASSAMRLAGGLETQYF.

This clonotype was counted between two and nine times. The V call is TRBV24-1, the J call TRBJ1-1, with D perhaps TRBD1 (6 bases). CDR3 length: 14 amino acids. Deletions cut 3 bases from V and 9 bases from J, with 16 bases between. Germline V gene sequence: CDR1 KGHDR, CDR2 SFDVKD. The CDR3 nucleotides read TGTGCCACCAGTGATATACCGGGACACCCTCAAGCTTTCTTT. Protein sequence: CATSDIPGHPQAFF.

This chain uses TRBV5-6 with TRBJ2-3; 8 bases match TRBD1. The ends lost 4 bases at V and 5 bases at J; junction bases unmatched: 9. The CDR3 is 15 residues long. Looked up from germline, CDR1 is SGHDT and CDR2 is YYEEEE. CDR3 DNA sequence: TGTGCCAGCAGCCCGCGCCTTGGACAGGGAGATACGCAGTATTTT. It is translated as CASSPRLGQGDTQYF.

In its sample, this clonotype was seen a few times. The chain carries TRBV7-6 and TRBJ1-2; 10 bases match TRBD1. The CDR3 runs 15 residues. V lost 1 base, J lost 6 bases, and 5 bases stayed unmatched. Germline values: CDR1 SGHVS, CDR2 FNYEAQ. The CDR3 spells CASSLEETGGNGYTF. The CDR3 DNA follows: TGTGCCAGCAGCTTAGAGGAGACAGGGGGCAATGGCTACACCTTC.

The chain employs TRBV19 and TRBJ2-3; D possibly corresponds to TRBD2 (6 bases). Trimming cost V 5 bases and J 4 bases, with 16 bases left between them. The CDR3 has 15 amino acids. Germline lookup yields CDR1 LNHDA and CDR2 SQIVND (reference sequence). CDR3 residues: CASSPLRGKPDTQYF. The CDR3 DNA reads as TGTGCCAGTAGTCCCTTACGGGGGAAGCCAGATACGCAGTATTTT.

J is TRBJ2-4 and V is TRBV2; TRBD1 aligns across 9 bases. The CDR3 is 14 amino acids. CDR1 SNHLY and CDR2 FYNNEI come from the germline V gene. Germline trimming cut 5 bases from V and 9 bases from J; bases unmatched to any gene: 8. CDR3 DNA: TGTGCCAGCAGTCCGGGACAGGGTTGGGCCATTCAGTACTTC. It yields the protein CASSPGQGWAIQYF. Full variable domain (rest looked up from reference TRBV2 and TRBJ2-4): EPEVTQTPSHQVTQMGQEVILRCVPISNHLYFYWYRQILGQKVEFLVSFYNNEISEKSEIFDDQFSVERPDGSNFTLKIRSTKLEDSAMYFCASSPGQGWAIQYFGAGTRLSVL.

This clonotype has a count of ten or more. V usage is TRBV5-8 and J usage is TRBJ1-1; a possible D gene is TRBD1 (5 bases). V was pared by 0 bases and J by 1 base, with 10 bases between. Germline CDR1 and CDR2: SGHTS and YDEGEE. The CDR3 spans 15 residues. CDR3 DNA sequence: TGTGCCAGCAGCTTGGCTGTCAGGGCGAACACTGAAGCTTTCTTT. As protein: CASSLAVRANTEAFF.

This chain joins TRBV5-1 and TRBJ1-6; D may be TRBD1 (6 bases). The germline V gene has CDR1 SGHRS and CDR2 YFSETQ. There are 12 residues in the CDR3. The V end lost 5 bases, the J end lost 16 bases, and 16 bases lay between the germline ends. CDR3 DNA: TGCGCCAGCAGAGGGGGGCGAGGTCCTCTCCACTTT. As protein: CASRGGRGPLHF.

The genes are TRBV20-1 and TRBJ2-3, with no clear D. CDR3 length equals 14 residues. V lost 1 base, J lost 5 bases, and 13 bases lay in between. The V gene's germline CDR1 is DFQATT and CDR2 SNEGSKA (reference sequence). The CDR3 region has the DNA TGCAGTGCTAGAGTAACCGTTCGCGAAGATACGCAGTATTTT. Its translation: CSARVTVREDTQYF.

The rearrangement joins TRBV6-6 to TRBJ1-2, with 7 bases identical to TRBD1. Germline lookup yields CDR1 MNHNY and CDR2 SVGAGI (reference sequence). Losses at the gene ends were 5 bases for V and 4 bases for J; bases not matched to a gene: 1. The CDR3 is made up of 12 amino acids. CDR3 in amino acids: CASSDRVYGYTF. The DNA of the CDR3 is TGTGCCAGCAGTGACAGGGTCTATGGCTACACCTTC.

J is TRBJ2-7 and V is TRBV19; possible D gene TRBD1, 6 bases. There are 14 residues in the CDR3. Trimming took off 3 bases at V and 6 bases at J, with 15 bases between the two ends. In germline, CDR1 is LNHDA, CDR2 SQIVND (reference sequence). The CDR3 spells CASSMDSFRGEQYF. As DNA, the CDR3 is TGTGCCAGTAGTATGGACTCGTTCAGGGGCGAGCAGTACTTC.

The chain carries TRBV16 and TRBJ2-7; 10 bases agree with TRBD1. CDR1 is KGHSY, CDR2 FQNENV, per germline. The ends lost 0 bases at V and 4 bases at J; junction bases unmatched: 3. The CDR3 loop spans 15 amino acids. The CDR3 spells CASSQSGTGEYEQYF. In DNA form, the CDR3 reads TGTGCCAGCAGCCAATCCGGGACAGGGGAATACGAGCAGTACTTC.

This clonotype was seen many times. The rearrangement joins TRBV3-1 to TRBJ2-7, with 12 nucleotides matching TRBD2. The CDR3 extends over 15 amino acids. The germline V gene encodes CDR1 LGHDT and CDR2 YNNKEL (reference sequence). The ends lost 4 bases at V and 4 bases at J; junction bases unmatched: 5. The CDR3 loop reads CASSRSSGGVYEQYF. The CDR3 DNA sequence: TGTGCCAGCAGCCGTTCTAGCGGGGGGGTTTACGAGCAGTACTTC.

The chain recombines TRBV11-2 with TRBJ2-1; 9 bases match TRBD2. From germline, CDR1 is SGHAT and CDR2 FQNNGV. V was pared by 1 base and J by 2 bases, with 3 bases of the junction left unmatched. This CDR3 spans 16 amino acids. As DNA, the CDR3 is TGTGCCAGCAGCTTAGCCGGGACTAGCCCCTACAATGAGCAGTTCTTC. Translation gives CASSLAGTSPYNEQFF. The full variable domain, its missing parts supplied by reference TRBV11-2 and TRBJ2-1, is EAGVAQSPRYKIIEKRQSVAFWCNPISGHATLYWYQQILGQGPKLLIQFQNNGVVDDSQLPKDRFSAERLKGVDSTLKIQPAKLEDSAVYLCASSLAGTSPYNEQFFGPGTRLTVL.

V is TRBV20-1 and J is TRBJ1-2; D is possibly TRBD1 (5 bases). The length of the CDR3 is 13 residues. Deletions cut 5 bases from V and 6 bases from J, with 16 bases between. CDR1 DFQATT and CDR2 SNEGSKA come from the germline V gene (reference sequence). CDR3 region: CSAGPGGVHGYTF. The CDR3 nucleotides read TGCAGTGCTGGCCCCGGGGGGGTTCATGGCTACACCTTC.

This clonotype was picked up many times. The rearrangement uses TRBV6-6 and TRBJ1-2; 9 bases map to TRBD1. The CDR3 totals 14 residues. With V trimmed by 5 bases and J by 2 bases, 3 bases remained unmatched. Germline V gene data show CDR1 as MNHNY and CDR2 as SVGAGI (reference sequence). CDR3 region: CASSRDRGNYGYTF. Here the CDR3 DNA reads TGTGCCAGCAGTCGCGACAGGGGGAACTATGGCTACACCTTC.